One T cell receptor (beta chain) is described in this entry. The sample originates from a study of CD8+CD57+ T cells in acquired aplastic anemia. Study at large: Sorted CD4+ and CD8+ cell DNA averaged roughly 3.2 ug.

Germline CDR1 reads SGDLS; CDR2 reads YYNGEE. The CDR3 contains 12 residues. V lost 7 bases and J lost 5, with 12 bases in between. Patients chosen for sequencing had shown CD8+CD57+ cell expansion by flow cytometry. With no exception, the patients had severe acquired aplastic anemia. Patients were therapy-naive when their blood was sampled. Researchers used genomic DNA as the template to profile TCR beta VDJ and CDR3. TCRdb fed the reads into MiXCR, producing one record per CDR3 protein. This table holds 210,000 or so distinct CDR3 sequences, about half found once. The chain links TRBV9 to TRBJ1-1; unclear D gene. Sequences were obtained from sorted CD4+, CD8+, or CD8+CD57+ T cells (not recorded which) from PBMCs. The receptor's source is a human donor with aplastic anemia. CDR3 coding DNA: TGTGCCAGCGGGCATCCGGGGACTGAAGCTTTCTTT. It is translated as CASGHPGTEAFF.